The 8 T cell receptor beta chains in this list originate from one sample, sequenced in a study of blood T cells in healthy people across ages. The second PCR ran roughly 6 to 11 cycles with a sample-barcoded 5' primer and J-beta primers. Each CDR3 protein is one row after TCRdb ran MiXCR on the 5' RACE reads. The data show about 1.8 million distinct CDR3 sequences, 40% to 55% seen once. Sequencing was performed on blood. Every receptor here comes from a woman aged 40 to 50 in good health.

The chain is built from TRBV6-5 and TRBJ2-5; tentatively, D is TRBD2 (7 bases). From germline, CDR1 is MNHEY and CDR2 SVGAGI. This CDR3 has 19 residues. The V end lost 0 bases, the J end lost 0 bases, and 20 bases lay between the germline ends. CDR3 region: CASSYSIGGAASHQETQYF. In nucleotides, the CDR3 is TGTGCCAGCAGTTACTCGATTGGGGGGGCCGCAAGCCACCAAGAGACCCAGTACTTC.

V is TRBV20-1 and J is TRBJ2-1; D is perhaps TRBD1 or TRBD2 (6 bases each). Germline CDR1 DFQATT, CDR2 SNEGSKA (reference sequence). The CDR3 spans 15 residues. Deletions cut 2 bases from V and 7 bases from J, with 18 bases between. The CDR3 bases are TGCAGTGCTAGACTCTCGGGGGCTTGGGTGAATGAGCAGTTCTTC. Encoded protein: CSARLSGAWVNEQFF.

Notes on this clonotype: At one boundary the junction diverges from the germline segment, which might be a read error. J is TRBJ2-3 and V is TRBV6-4; D perhaps matches TRBD1 (5 bases). Per germline, CDR1 MRHNA and CDR2 SNTAGT. The length of the CDR3 is 13 residues. The CDR3 is CASSQGSIDTQYF. As DNA, the CDR3 is TGTGCCAGCTCTCAGGGTAGCATAGATACGCAGTATTTT.

The chain links TRBV29-1 to TRBJ2-5; TRBD2 matches 9 bases. CDR3 size: 14 residues. Germline V CDR1 and CDR2: SQVTM, ANQGSEA. The V segment lost 8 bases and the J segment 11 bases; nucleotides outside the gene matches: 18. The CDR3 region is CSLKLAGLNNEQYF. Here the CDR3 DNA reads TGCAGCTTAAAACTAGCGGGTCTTAACAATGAGCAGTACTTC.

V usage is TRBV20-1 and J usage is TRBJ2-5; TRBD2 aligns across 7 bases. J gave up 3 bases and V 5 bases, and 9 bases lay outside the gene matches. CDR3 length: 14 residues. Germline V gene lookup returns CDR1 DFQATT and CDR2 SNEGSKA (reference sequence). The CDR3 DNA sequence: TGCAGTGCTTTCCCGCTAGCGGAAAAAGAGACCCAGTACTTC. Its protein product is CSAFPLAEKETQYF.

This clonotype has only a few counts. V gene TRBV27 combines with J gene TRBJ2-3; D is undetermined. The germline V and J ends were trimmed by 5 bases and 7 bases, with 13 bases remaining between them. The CDR3 is 13 amino acids. Germline assignment: CDR1 MNHEY and CDR2 SMNVEV (reference sequence). The CDR3 DNA sequence: TGTGCCAGCAGTGCACCCCACCTTAATACGCAGTATTTT. Translated: CASSAPHLNTQYF.

The chain links TRBV3-1 to TRBJ2-5; possibly TRBD2 for D (5 bases). The V and J ends lost 6 bases and 6 bases respectively, with 17 bases between them. The CDR3 consists of 14 residues. Germline V gene sequence: CDR1 LGHDT, CDR2 YNNKEL (reference sequence). CDR3 protein: CASRDPGNSKTQYF. The CDR3 DNA sequence: TGTGCCAGCAGGGACCCGGGGAACTCGAAGACCCAGTACTTC.

The gene calls are TRBV5-1 and TRBJ2-5; the match to TRBD1 covers 10 bases. This CDR3 spans 15 amino acids. Germline CDR1 and CDR2: SGHRS and YFSETQ. With V trimmed by 5 bases and J by 3 bases, 7 bases remained unmatched. This CDR3 reads CASRPLGTGEETQYF. CDR3 in DNA: TGCGCCAGCAGGCCTCTTGGGACAGGGGAAGAGACCCAGTACTTC.